This T cell receptor beta chain derives from a study of T-cell reconstitution after alpha-beta-depleted transplantation in children. For TCRbeta, the library was prepared with unique molecular identifiers. One entry per CDR3 protein, called by TCRdb with MiXCR from the PCR reads. The data contain approximately 130,000 distinct CDR3 sequences, about a tenth of them singletons. The CDR3 runs 15 residues. The germline gives CDR1 SGHVS, CDR2 FQNEAQ. Between the trimmed V and J ends, which lost 5 bases and 2 bases, there was a span of 14 bases. Study-level points and caveats: A year had passed since transplant, and T-cell counts and diversity by then came mostly from newly produced T cells. Alpha-beta T cells present about two months after transplant were reported to originate from several hundred expanded graft clones. The study traced high day-60 TCRbeta diversity in some patients to surviving recipient T cells and thymic progenitors.

On this clonotype itself: Antigen specificity is unknown.

This sequence joins TRBV7-8 and TRBJ2-3, with D possibly TRBD2 on 7 matching bases. Sequenced here: PBMCs, mostly from graft donor cells, sampled 180 days after TCRalphabeta/CD19-depleted stem cell transplant. This sequence was found in a girl under two years old who had a stem cell transplant for combined immunodeficiency, so the T cells may come from the graft donor. The CDR3 region has the DNA TGTGCCAGCAGCCCTACCGGGGGGCCCACAGATACGCAGTATTTT. It specifies CASSPTGGPTDTQYF. Full variable domain (outside the CDR3, taken from reference TRBV7-8 and TRBJ2-3): GAGVSQSPRYKVAKRGQDVALRCDPISGHVSLFWYQQALGQGPEFLTYFQNEAQLDKSGLPSDRFFAERPEGSVSTLKIQRTQQEDSAVYLCASSPTGGPTDTQYFGPGTRLTVL.